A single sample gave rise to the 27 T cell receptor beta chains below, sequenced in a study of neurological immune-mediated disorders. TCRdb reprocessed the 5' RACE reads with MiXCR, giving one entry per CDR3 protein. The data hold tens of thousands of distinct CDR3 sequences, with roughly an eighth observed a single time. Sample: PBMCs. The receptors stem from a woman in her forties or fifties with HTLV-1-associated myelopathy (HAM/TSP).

The chain's CDR3 is CASPGGGTYTDTQYF. The CDR3, as DNA: TGTGCCAGCCCCGGCGGGGGGACCTACACAGATACGCAGTATTTT. The gene calls are TRBV11-2 and TRBJ2-3; TRBD2 agrees at 8 bases. This CDR3 region has 15 residues. Germline-derived CDR1 and CDR2 are SGHAT and FQNNGV. The V and J ends lost 8 bases and 2 bases, in that order; junction bases with no gene match: 9.

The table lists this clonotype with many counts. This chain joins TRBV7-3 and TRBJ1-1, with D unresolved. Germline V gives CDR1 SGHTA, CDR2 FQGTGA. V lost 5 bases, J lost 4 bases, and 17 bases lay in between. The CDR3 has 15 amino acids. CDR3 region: CASSTSTSGVTEAFF. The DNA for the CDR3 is TGTGCCAGCAGCACCTCCACCAGCGGGGTCACTGAAGCTTTCTTT.

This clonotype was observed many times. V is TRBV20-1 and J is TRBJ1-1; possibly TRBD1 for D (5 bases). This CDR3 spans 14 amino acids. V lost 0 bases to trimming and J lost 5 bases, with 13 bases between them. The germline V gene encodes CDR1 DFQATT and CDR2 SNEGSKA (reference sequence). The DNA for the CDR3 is TGCAGTGCTAGAGATCAGGGCAGATGGACTGAAGCTTTCTTT. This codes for CSARDQGRWTEAFF.

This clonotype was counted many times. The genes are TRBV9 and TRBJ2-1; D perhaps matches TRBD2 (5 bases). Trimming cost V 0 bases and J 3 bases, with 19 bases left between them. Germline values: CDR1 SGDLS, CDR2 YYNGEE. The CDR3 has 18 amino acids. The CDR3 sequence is CASSVEGSLAPFYNEQFF. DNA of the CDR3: TGTGCCAGCAGCGTAGAAGGCAGCCTAGCCCCGTTCTACAATGAGCAGTTCTTC.

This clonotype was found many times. Here the CDR3 DNA reads TGTGCCAGCAACGACAGGGTTGGAGGCTACACCTTC. Its translation: CASNDRVGGYTF. The V and J genes are TRBV3-1 and TRBJ1-2; 7 bases agree with TRBD1. The germline CDR1 and CDR2 sequences are LGHDT and YNNKEL (reference sequence). This CDR3 region has 12 residues. With 7 bases clipped from V and 8 bases from J, the junction kept 7 bases outside the gene matches. Looking up the rest from reference TRBV3-1 and TRBJ1-2 gives the full variable domain: DTAVSQTPKYLVTQMGNDKSIKCEQNLGHDTMYWYKQDSKKFLKIMFSYNNKELIINETVPNRFSPKSPDKAHLNLHINSLELGDSAVYFCASNDRVGGYTFGSGTRLTVV.

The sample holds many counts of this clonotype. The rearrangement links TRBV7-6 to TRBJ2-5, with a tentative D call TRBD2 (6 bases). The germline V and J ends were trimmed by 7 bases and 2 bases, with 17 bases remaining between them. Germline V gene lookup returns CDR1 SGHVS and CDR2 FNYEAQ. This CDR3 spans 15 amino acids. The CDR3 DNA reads TGTGCCAGCAACTCCCCCAGGAGCGGGCAAGAGACCCAGTACTTC. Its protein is CASNSPRSGQETQYF.

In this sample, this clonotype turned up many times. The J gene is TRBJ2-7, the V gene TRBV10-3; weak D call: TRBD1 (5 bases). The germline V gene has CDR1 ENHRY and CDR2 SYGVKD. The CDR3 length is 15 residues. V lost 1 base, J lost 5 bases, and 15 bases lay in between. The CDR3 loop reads CAISELGPRTHEQYV. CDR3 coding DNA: TGTGCCATCAGTGAGTTGGGGCCCAGGACGCACGAGCAGTACGTC.

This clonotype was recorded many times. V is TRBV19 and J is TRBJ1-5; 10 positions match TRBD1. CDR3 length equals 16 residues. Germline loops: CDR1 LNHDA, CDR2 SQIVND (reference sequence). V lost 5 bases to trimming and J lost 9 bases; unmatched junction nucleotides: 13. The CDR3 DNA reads TGTGCCAGTAGTTCCTCCACGGGACAGGGGATTTGGCCCCAGCATTTT. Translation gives CASSSSTGQGIWPQHF.

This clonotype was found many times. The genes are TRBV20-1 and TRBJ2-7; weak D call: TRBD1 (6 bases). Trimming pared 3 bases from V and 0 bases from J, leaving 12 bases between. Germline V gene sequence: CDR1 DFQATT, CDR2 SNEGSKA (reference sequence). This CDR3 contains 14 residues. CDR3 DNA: TGCAGTGCTAGGGCAGGGGCCAACTCCTACGAGCAGTACTTC. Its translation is CSARAGANSYEQYF.

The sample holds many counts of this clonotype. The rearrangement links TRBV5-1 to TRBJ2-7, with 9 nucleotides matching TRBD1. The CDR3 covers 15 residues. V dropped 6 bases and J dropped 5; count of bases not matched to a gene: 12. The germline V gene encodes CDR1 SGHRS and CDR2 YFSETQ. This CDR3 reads CASTLQQGAKNEQYF. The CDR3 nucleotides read TGCGCCAGCACCCTTCAACAGGGGGCAAAAAACGAGCAGTACTTC.

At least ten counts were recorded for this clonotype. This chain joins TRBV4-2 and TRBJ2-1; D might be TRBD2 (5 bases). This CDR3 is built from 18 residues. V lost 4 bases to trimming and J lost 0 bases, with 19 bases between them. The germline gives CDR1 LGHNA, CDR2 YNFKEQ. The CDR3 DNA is TGTGCCAGCAGCCCAACGGCCCCTACTAGATTCTCCTACAATGAGCAGTTCTTC. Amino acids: CASSPTAPTRFSYNEQFF.

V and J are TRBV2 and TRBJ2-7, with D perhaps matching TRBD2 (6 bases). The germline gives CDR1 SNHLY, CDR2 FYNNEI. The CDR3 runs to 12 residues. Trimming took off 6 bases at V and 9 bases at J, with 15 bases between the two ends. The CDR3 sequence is CASRVADLGQYV. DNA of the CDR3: TGTGCCAGCAGAGTAGCGGACCTGGGGCAGTACGTC.

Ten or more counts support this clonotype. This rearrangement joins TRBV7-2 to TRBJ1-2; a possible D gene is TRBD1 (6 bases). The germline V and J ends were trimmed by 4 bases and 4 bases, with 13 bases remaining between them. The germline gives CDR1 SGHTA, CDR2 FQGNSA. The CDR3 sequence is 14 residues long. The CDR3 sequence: CASSSHGGLYGYTF. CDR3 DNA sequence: TGTGCCAGCAGCTCCCACGGGGGCCTCTATGGCTACACCTTC.

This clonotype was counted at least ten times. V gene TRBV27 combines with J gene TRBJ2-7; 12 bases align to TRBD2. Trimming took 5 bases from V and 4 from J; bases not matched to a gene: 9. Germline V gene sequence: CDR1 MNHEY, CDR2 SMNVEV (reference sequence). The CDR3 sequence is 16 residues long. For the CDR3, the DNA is TGTGCCAGCAGTCTTCGACTAGCGGGGGCCCAATACGAGCAGTACTTC. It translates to CASSLRLAGAQYEQYF.

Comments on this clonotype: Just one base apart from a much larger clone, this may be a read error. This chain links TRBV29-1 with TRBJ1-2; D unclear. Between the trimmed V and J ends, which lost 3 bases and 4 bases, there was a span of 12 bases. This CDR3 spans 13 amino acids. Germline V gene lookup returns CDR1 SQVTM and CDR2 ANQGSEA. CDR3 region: CSVDQARIYGYTF. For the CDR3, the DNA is TGCAGCGTTGATCAAGCACGGATCTATGGCTACACCTTC.

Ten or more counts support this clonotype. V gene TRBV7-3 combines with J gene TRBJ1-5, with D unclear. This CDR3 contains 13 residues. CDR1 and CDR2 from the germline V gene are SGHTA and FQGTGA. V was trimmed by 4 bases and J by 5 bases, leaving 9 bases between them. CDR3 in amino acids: CASSSFPDQPQHF. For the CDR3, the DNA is TGTGCCAGCAGCTCCTTCCCTGATCAGCCCCAGCATTTT.

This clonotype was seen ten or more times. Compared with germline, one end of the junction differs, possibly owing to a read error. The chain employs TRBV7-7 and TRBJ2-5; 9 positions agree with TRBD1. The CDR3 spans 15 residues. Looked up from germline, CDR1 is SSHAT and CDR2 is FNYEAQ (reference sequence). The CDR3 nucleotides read TGTGCTAGCAGCTTAGGGGACAGGGACCAAGAGACCCAGTACTTC. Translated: CASSLGDRDQETQYF.

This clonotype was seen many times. CDR3 in amino acids: CAWSKTGGNTEAFF. CDR3 bases: TGTGCCTGGAGTAAGACAGGGGGGAACACTGAAGCTTTCTTT. This rearrangement joins TRBV30 to TRBJ1-1; TRBD1 aligns across 9 bases. V trimming: 2 bases; J trimming: 1 base; junction bases outside the gene matches: 2. The germline V gene has CDR1 GTSNPN and CDR2 SVGIG (reference sequence). This CDR3 is 14 amino acids long.

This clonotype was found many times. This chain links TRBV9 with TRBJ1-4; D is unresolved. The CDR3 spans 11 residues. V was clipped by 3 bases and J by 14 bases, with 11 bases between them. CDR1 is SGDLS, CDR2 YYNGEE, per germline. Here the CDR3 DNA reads TGTGCCAGCAGCGCCCCGGGGAGGCTGTTTTTT. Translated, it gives CASSAPGRLFF.

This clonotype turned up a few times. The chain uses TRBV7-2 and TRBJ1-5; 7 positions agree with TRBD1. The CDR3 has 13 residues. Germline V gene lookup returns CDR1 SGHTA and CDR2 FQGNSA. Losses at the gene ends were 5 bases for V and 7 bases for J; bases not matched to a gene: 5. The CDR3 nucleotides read TGTGCCAGCAGCGAAGGGGGCGTCCAGCCCCAGCATTTT. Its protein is CASSEGGVQPQHF.

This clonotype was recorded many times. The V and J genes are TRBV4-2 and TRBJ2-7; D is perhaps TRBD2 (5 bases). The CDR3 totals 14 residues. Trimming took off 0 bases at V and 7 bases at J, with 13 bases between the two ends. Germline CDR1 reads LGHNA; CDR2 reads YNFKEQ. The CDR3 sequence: CASSQELGVKEQYF. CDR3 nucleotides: TGTGCCAGCAGCCAAGAGCTGGGAGTAAAAGAGCAGTACTTC.

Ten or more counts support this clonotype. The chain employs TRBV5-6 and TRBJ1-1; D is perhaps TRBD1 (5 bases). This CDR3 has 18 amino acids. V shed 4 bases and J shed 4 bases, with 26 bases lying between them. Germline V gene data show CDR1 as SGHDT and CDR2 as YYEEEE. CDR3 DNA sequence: TGTGCCAGCAGCCCCTGGGGGACGGACGTAAACCATATCACTGAAGCTTTCTTT. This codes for CASSPWGTDVNHITEAFF. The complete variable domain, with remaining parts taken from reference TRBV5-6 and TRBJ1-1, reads DAGVTQSPTHLIKTRGQQVTLRCSPKSGHDTVSWYQQALGQGPQFIFQYYEEEERQRGNFPDRFSGHQFPNYSSELNVNALLLGDSALYLCASSPWGTDVNHITEAFFGQGTRLTVV.

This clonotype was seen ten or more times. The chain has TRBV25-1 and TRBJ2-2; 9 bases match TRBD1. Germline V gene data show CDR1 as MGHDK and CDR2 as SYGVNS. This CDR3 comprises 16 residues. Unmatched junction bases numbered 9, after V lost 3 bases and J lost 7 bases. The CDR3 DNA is TGTGCCAGCAGTGACCCCCACAGGGGGCAAGGCGGGGAGCTGTTTTTT. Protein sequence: CASSDPHRGQGGELFF.

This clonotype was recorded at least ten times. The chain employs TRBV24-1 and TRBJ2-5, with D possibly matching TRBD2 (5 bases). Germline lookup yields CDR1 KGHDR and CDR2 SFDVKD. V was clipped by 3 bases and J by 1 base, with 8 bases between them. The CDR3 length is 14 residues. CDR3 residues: CATSDAGSQETQYF. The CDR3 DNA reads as TGTGCCACCAGTGATGCGGGCAGCCAAGAGACCCAGTACTTC.

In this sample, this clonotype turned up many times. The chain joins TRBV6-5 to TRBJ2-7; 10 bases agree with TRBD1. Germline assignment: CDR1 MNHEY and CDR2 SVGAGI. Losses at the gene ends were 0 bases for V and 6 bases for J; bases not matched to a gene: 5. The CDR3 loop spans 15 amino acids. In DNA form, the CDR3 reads TGTGCCAGCAGTTACTCTGGACAGGGGGGGTTCGAGCAGTACGTC. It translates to CASSYSGQGGFEQYV.

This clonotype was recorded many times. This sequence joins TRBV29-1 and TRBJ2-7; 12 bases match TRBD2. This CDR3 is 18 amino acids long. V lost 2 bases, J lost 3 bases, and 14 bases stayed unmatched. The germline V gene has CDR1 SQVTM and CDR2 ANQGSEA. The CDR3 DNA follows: TGCAGCGTTGAACGTGCGGGGGGGACTAGCGGGTTGAGCTACGAGCAGTACTTC. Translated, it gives CSVERAGGTSGLSYEQYF.

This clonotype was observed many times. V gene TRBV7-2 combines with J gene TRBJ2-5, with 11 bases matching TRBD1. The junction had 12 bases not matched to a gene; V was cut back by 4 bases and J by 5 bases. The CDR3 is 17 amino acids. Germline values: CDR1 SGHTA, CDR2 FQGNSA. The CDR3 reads CASSSRTGGAGLETQYF. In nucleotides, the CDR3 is TGTGCCAGCAGCTCCCGGACAGGGGGCGCCGGGTTGGAGACCCAGTACTTC.